This T cell receptor beta chain derives from a study of siplizumab effects on memory and regulatory T cells (dated by TCRdb to between 2019 and 2020). For context, the study as a whole: The study examined how the anti-CD2 antibody siplizumab affects alloreactive T-cell subsets in allogeneic mixed lymphocyte reactions built from human PBMCs. The investigation overall reported the following: The suppressive function of proliferating Tregs from siplizumab cultures was not functionally confirmed. Because sequences below about 10^-5 frequency were poorly captured, only a minor fraction of alloreactive clones could be mapped to unstimulated subsets. Unstimulated naive T cells appeared more diverse than memory T cells, and naive cells seemed to contribute substantially to the alloresponse. Roughly 75-97% of proliferating CD4+ or CD8+ clones could not be assigned a naive or memory phenotype. In reactions with siplizumab, an average of about 69% of mappable alloreactive CD4+ clones were Treg-derived, compared with 26.9% in control reactions. Siplizumab significantly lowered the cumulative frequency of alloreactive sequences that could be traced to unstimulated CD4+ memory T cells.

From a lookup of the germline V gene, CDR1 and CDR2 are SGHRS and YFSETQ. V has 4 bases trimmed and J has 4 bases trimmed; junction bases matching no gene number 17. Taken from cysteine to phenylalanine, the CDR3 has 18 residues. Only the CDR3 part of the read is kept: 54 bases, read in frame from the first base. Library generation was performed with the immunoSEQ multiplex PCR assay. The deep sequencing platform assayed some 98,000 TCR templates per sample. Genomic DNA extracted from sorted T cells was used for TCRbeta CDR3 sequencing. The paper's data handling went like this. The R programming language was used for clonal analysis of TCRbeta CDR3 data. Comparing unstimulated samples against CFSE-low samples taken after the reaction was how alloreactive CD4+ and CD8+ clones were defined. By matching sequences to the repertoires of sorted unstimulated Treg and non-Treg cells, each alloreactive CD4+ clone was assigned a regulatory or non-regulatory origin. TCRdb mirrors the immuneACCESS table, restricted to in-frame sequences. Some clones are absent from its copies; in checked studies, under half trace to an unresolved V gene, and the reason for the others is unknown. V and J calls and clone size come straight from that table; D and trimming were deduced from the DNA. In all, the sample holds some 110,000 clones, and nearly 95% of those were seen once. Clones ranked in the top ten supply roughly 0.59% of the sample.

This clone has just one count. The target of this receptor is not known. Nothing much larger sits one base from this clone, and base qualities are not available. Sorted unstimulated T cells, along with proliferating T cells recovered from mixed lymphocyte reactions, underwent TCRbeta CDR3 sequencing. Fresh whole blood from about ten HLA-typed healthy donors served as the source for isolating PBMCs. To map where alloreactive clones came from, CD4+ regulatory T cells in the unstimulated state were FACS-sorted. Material for sequencing was Tregs sorted from blood. Recombination connected TRBV5-1 to TRBJ1-1, and TRBD1 matches 9 of the central bases. The receptor was isolated from a human donor in good health. The bases read TGCGCCAGCAGCAAAATGGTCGGGACAGGGATTTATGGCACTGAAGCTTTCTTT. Its protein product is CASSKMVGTGIYGTEAFF.